What follows describes a single T cell receptor (beta chain). The record originates from a study of OX40 agonist ivuxolimab in advanced cancers. Study-wide context: Age averaged about 62 years (range about 23 to 85), and less than 85% were male.

The V gene's germline CDR1 is SGHVS and CDR2 FQNEAQ. This CDR3 is 16 amino acids long. The trim removed 5 bases at V and 0 bases at J, leaving 6 bases unmatched. Method: immunoSEQ multiplex PCR; TCRdb's copy keeps in-frame clones and lacks some. The sample has around 60,000 clones; around 83% are singletons. This clonotype was obtained from an adult with an advanced solid tumor such as melanoma, head and neck, liver or kidney cancer. This specimen consisted of CD4+ or CD8+ T cells sorted from blood, obtained in a trial of the OX40 agonist ivuxolimab. The rearrangement links TRBV7-8 to TRBJ1-3; TRBD1 matches 8 bases. CDR3 region: CASSRDRGSSGNTIYF. The CDR3 nucleotides are TGTGCCAGCAGCCGAGACAGGGGTAGCTCTGGAAACACCATATATTTT.